This TCR beta chain stems from a study of blood T cell repertoires in COVID-19. Per the original methods: The authors estimated nucleated cell counts from reference gene primer amplification. Profiling relied on immunoSEQ multiplex PCR, and the TCRdb table lists in-frame clones only, not all of them. The DNA was the basis for D and trimming; V, J and clone size are from that table. The sample lists more than 100,000 clones, 85% to 90% occurring once. This TCR derives from a woman in her 70s with acute or convalescent COVID-19. Sequenced: peripheral blood.

CDR3: CASSDSATPGDTQYF. CDR3 nucleotides: TGCGCCAGCAGTGACTCCGCGACCCCCGGGGATACGCAGTATTTT. The chain carries TRBV10-2 and TRBJ2-3; D ambiguous. With 3 bases removed from V and 6 bases from J, the gap between germline ends came to 16 bases. In germline, CDR1 is WSHSY, CDR2 SAAADI. The CDR3 consists of 15 residues.